The entry below describes one TCR beta chain. Its cognate antigen is unknown. TCRdb keeps only in-frame clones here, not all; method: immunoSEQ multiplex PCR. This repertoire shows 150,000 to 200,000 clones, around 93% found once; its top ten account for around 2.5%. The sample originates from a study of T cell responses to AZD1222 COVID-19 vaccine. Study information: Second doses that came at about 4 or about 12 weeks were put together. Study outcomes and limitations: Epitopes outside B.1.351 and B.1.1.7 mutated regions reportedly drew nearly half of spike TCRs. Clonal diversity was possibly underestimated; the donors were predominantly white British and more often female.

The sequence was obtained from an adult in good health. The material sequenced was peripheral blood, taken on day 0 of AZD1222 vaccination.

CDR3 DNA: TGTGCCAGCAGTCCCCTTACCGGGGAGCTGTTTTTT. Translating it yields CASSPLTGELFF. The chain joins TRBV27 to TRBJ2-2; D unclear. V was shortened by 5 bases and J by 5 bases, with 6 bases between the two germline ends. Germline CDR1 is MNHEY and CDR2 is SMNVEV (reference sequence). The CDR3 consists of 12 residues.